This is a list of T cell receptor beta chains from one sample in a study of blood T cell repertoires in COVID-19. Libraries were prepared by immunoSEQ multiplex PCR; TCRdb keeps only in-frame clonotypes and omits some of them. The sample consists of about 210,000 clones, over 70% of them appearing once. The material sequenced was peripheral blood. All receptors come from a woman aged 50 to 60 with acute or convalescent COVID-19. CDR3s leave out the opening cysteine and the closing phenylalanine or tryptophan.

v_call: TRBV3-1/TRBV3-2
j_call: TRBJ2-3
cdr3_aa: ASSQDGAGRDTQY

v_call: TRBV4-2
j_call: TRBJ1-5
cdr3_aa: ASSQEAESRQPQH

v_call: TRBV2
j_call: TRBJ1-5
cdr3_aa: ASSAAGVGNQPQH

v_call: TRBV5-1
j_call: TRBJ1-3
cdr3_aa: ASSFDGSPGNTIY

v_call: TRBV7-2
j_call: TRBJ2-7
cdr3_aa: ASRTPTVSYEQY

v_call: TRBV3-1/TRBV3-2
j_call: TRBJ2-2
cdr3_aa: ASSPGLAGGTGELF

v_call: TRBV27
j_call: TRBJ2-7
cdr3_aa: ASSSRGSGPREQY

v_call: TRBV6-1
j_call: TRBJ2-5
cdr3_aa: ASSEELQETQY

v_call: TRBV4-2
j_call: TRBJ1-2
cdr3_aa: ASSQDPRANYGYT

v_call: TRBV15
j_call: TRBJ2-7
cdr3_aa: ATSRAGTATYEQY

v_call: TRBV2
j_call: TRBJ2-2
cdr3_aa: ATQGLANTGELF

v_call: TRBV28
j_call: TRBJ1-2
cdr3_aa: ASSLTAVAYGYT

v_call: TRBV13
j_call: TRBJ2-7
cdr3_aa: ASSFQTGGLNEQY

v_call: TRBV7-9
j_call: TRBJ2-3
cdr3_aa: ASSLGTGSTDTQY

v_call: TRBV6-1
j_call: TRBJ1-1
cdr3_aa: ASSENRGRRAF

v_call: TRBV7-2
j_call: TRBJ2-1
cdr3_aa: ASSLAHSREQF

v_call: TRBV12-3/TRBV12-4
j_call: TRBJ2-7
cdr3_aa: ASSWDRGREQY

v_call: TRBV24-1
j_call: TRBJ2-7
cdr3_aa: ATSDKSGRASYEQY

v_call: TRBV9
j_call: TRBJ2-5
cdr3_aa: ASSKSGAWETQY

v_call: TRBV5-1
j_call: TRBJ2-7
cdr3_aa: ASSLDSGRPGEY

v_call: TRBV10-1
j_call: TRBJ1-2
cdr3_aa: ASSADRGRTNGYT

v_call: TRBV24-1
j_call: TRBJ2-2
cdr3_aa: ATSDFSSGNTGELF

v_call: TRBV20-1
j_call: TRBJ2-7
cdr3_aa: SARVNNEQY

v_call: TRBV11-2
j_call: TRBJ2-3
cdr3_aa: ASSSPLAGVADTQY

v_call: TRBV11-2
j_call: TRBJ2-3
cdr3_aa: ASSPSWGLATDTQY

v_call: TRBV6-5
j_call: TRBJ2-2
cdr3_aa: ASRRWGQDTGELF

v_call: TRBV5-4
j_call: TRBJ2-7
cdr3_aa: ASSLGLRSYEQY

v_call: TRBV29-1
j_call: TRBJ2-2
cdr3_aa: SVDLSQGNTGELF

v_call: TRBV27
j_call: TRBJ2-3
cdr3_aa: ASSLDSGFTDTQY

v_call: TRBV23-1
j_call: TRBJ2-7
cdr3_aa: ASSQSSAGVGYEQY

v_call: TRBV28
j_call: TRBJ2-7
cdr3_aa: ASRGQGASYEQY

v_call: TRBV6-2/TRBV6-3
j_call: TRBJ2-2
cdr3_aa: ASSYERYSNTGELF

v_call: TRBV9
j_call: TRBJ2-7
cdr3_aa: ASSVTPTYEQY

v_call: TRBV7-9
j_call: TRBJ2-3
cdr3_aa: ASSGGWTGPRGSTDTQY

v_call: TRBV6-5
j_call: TRBJ2-5
cdr3_aa: ASSPTIRGETQY

v_call: TRBV5-4
j_call: TRBJ1-4
cdr3_aa: ASSLAGGTNEKLF

v_call: TRBV28
j_call: TRBJ2-1
cdr3_aa: ASSSRLAGFYNEQF

v_call: TRBV19
j_call: TRBJ2-6
cdr3_aa: ASNWPGAADSGANVLT

v_call: TRBV30
j_call: TRBJ2-1
cdr3_aa: AWSRGAEQF

v_call: TRBV9
j_call: TRBJ2-7
cdr3_aa: ASSPQVHSSYEQY

v_call: TRBV9
j_call: TRBJ1-4
cdr3_aa: ASSVGDRGRGEKLF

v_call: TRBV28
j_call: TRBJ2-7
cdr3_aa: ASSLYLRAGGRDYEQY

v_call: TRBV27
j_call: TRBJ1-5
cdr3_aa: ASSLGQPSGPQH

v_call: TRBV19
j_call: TRBJ1-2
cdr3_aa: ASSIGGMNGYT

v_call: TRBV24-1
j_call: TRBJ1-5
cdr3_aa: ATSEGGRPQH

v_call: TRBV6-5
j_call: TRBJ1-2
cdr3_aa: ASSYSPRAAYGYT

v_call: TRBV29-1
j_call: TRBJ2-2
cdr3_aa: SVRGNRGLDTGELF

v_call: TRBV14
j_call: TRBJ1-4
cdr3_aa: ASSQGRNEKLF

v_call: TRBV4-1
j_call: TRBJ2-5
cdr3_aa: ASSQVGLAGETQY

v_call: TRBV5-1
j_call: TRBJ1-2
cdr3_aa: ASSFLPGQGTDGYT

v_call: TRBV24-1
j_call: TRBJ2-2
cdr3_aa: ATGKMGWEHTGELF

v_call: TRBV5-5
j_call: TRBJ2-2
cdr3_aa: ASSLDRQSTGELF

v_call: TRBV13
j_call: TRBJ1-3
cdr3_aa: ASSLEGQGPSSGNTIY

v_call: TRBV10-1
j_call: TRBJ1-2
cdr3_aa: ASSPGGGRDGYT